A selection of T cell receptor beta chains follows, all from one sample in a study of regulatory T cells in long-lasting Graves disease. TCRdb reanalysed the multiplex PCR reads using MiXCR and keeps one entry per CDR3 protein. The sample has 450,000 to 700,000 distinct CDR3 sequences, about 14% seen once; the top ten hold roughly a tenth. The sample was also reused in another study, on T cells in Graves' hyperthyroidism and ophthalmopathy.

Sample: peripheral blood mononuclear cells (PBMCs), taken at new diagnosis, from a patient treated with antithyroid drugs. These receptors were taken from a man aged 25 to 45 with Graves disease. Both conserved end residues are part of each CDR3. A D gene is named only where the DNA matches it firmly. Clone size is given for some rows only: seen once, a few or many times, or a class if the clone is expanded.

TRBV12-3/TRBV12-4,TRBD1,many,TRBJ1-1,TGTGCCAGCAGGGACAGGGGAGTGAACACTGAAGCTTTCTTT,CASRDRGVNTEAFF
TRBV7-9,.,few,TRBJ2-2,TGTGCCAGCAGCAGCCCGGGAGCAAGGGGGGAGCTGTTTTTT,CASSSPGARGELFF
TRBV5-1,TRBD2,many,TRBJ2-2,TGCGCCAGCAGCTCCCCCGCGGGGGCCGGGGAGCTGTTTTTT,CASSSPAGAGELFF
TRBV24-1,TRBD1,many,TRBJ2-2,TGTGCCACCAGTGTAGGGGGCGCTGGCACCGGGGAGCTGTTTTTT,CATSVGGAGTGELFF
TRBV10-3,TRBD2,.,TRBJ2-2,TGTGCCAGTAGAGCGGGAGTGACCGGGGAGCTGTTTTTT,CASRAGVTGELFF
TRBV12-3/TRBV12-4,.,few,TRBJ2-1,TGTGCCAGCAGCTTCGGGACTCCGTATGATGAGCAGTTCTTC,CASSFGTPYDEQFF
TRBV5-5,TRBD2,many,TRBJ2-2,TGTGCCAGCAGCCTGGGACTAGCGGGAGTCGGTACCGGGGAGCTGTTTTTT,CASSLGLAGVGTGELFF
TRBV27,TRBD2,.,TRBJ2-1,TGTGCCAGCAGCCATCTCGAAGGACTAGCGGGAGGGCCGAGGAATGAGCAGTTCTTC,CASSHLEGLAGGPRNEQFF
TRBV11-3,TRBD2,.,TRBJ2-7,TGTGTCAGCAGTCCCGAAGGCGGGAGCGGTTATGAGCAGTACTTC,CVSSPEGGSGYEQYF
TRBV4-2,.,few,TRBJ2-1,TGTGCCAGCAGCCAAGTCCGGGAAGCCTACAATGAGCAGTTCTTC,CASSQVREAYNEQFF
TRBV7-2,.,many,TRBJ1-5,TGTGCCAGCAGCCCGACTAGCGCCAGCACAGATACGCAGCATTTT,CASSPTSASTDTQHF
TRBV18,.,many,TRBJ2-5,TGTGCCAGCTCACCATGGACAGACCAAGAGACCCAGTACTTC,CASSPWTDQETQYF
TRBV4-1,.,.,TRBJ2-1,TGCGCCAGCAGCCAAGGGCACGGGAGCGTTAACAATGAGCAGTTCTTC,CASSQGHGSVNNEQFF
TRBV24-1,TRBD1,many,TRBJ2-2,TGTGCCACCAGTGACTCCGGAGGACAGGGGAGGATGGTATTGTCCGGGGAGCTGTTTTTT,CATSDSGGQGRMVLSGELFF
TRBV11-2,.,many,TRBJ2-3,TGTGCCAGCAGCTCCGGCACAGGGTTCATAAGTACAGATACGCAGTATTTT,CASSSGTGFISTDTQYF
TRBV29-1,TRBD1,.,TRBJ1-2,TGCAGCGTCAACGACAGGGCCTATGGCTACACCTTC,CSVNDRAYGYTF
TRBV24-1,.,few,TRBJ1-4,TGTGCCACCAGTGACCCCGGGCCCGGCGGTACTAATGAAAAACTGTTTTTT,CATSDPGPGGTNEKLFF
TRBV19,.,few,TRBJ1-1,TGTGCCAGTAGTCCCACCGGGGCCTCGATCACTGAAGCTTTCTTT,CASSPTGASITEAFF
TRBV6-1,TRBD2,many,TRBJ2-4,TGTGCCAGCAGTGAGACTTGGCGGGAGGACAACATTCAGTACTTC,CASSETWREDNIQYF
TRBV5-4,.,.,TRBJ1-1,TGTGCCAGCAGGCCTGAGCTGGGGGAAGCTTTCTTT,CASRPELGEAFF
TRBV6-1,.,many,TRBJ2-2,TGTGCCAGCAGGAGGGACGGAGGATACACCGGGGAGCTGTTTTTT,CASRRDGGYTGELFF
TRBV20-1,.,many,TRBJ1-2,TGCAGTGCTATCCCCCGGGTGACCCTCTATGGCTACACCTTC,CSAIPRVTLYGYTF
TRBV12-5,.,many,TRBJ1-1,TGTGCTAGTCGCGCGGGGGCGCCGAACACTGAAGCTTTCTTT,CASRAGAPNTEAFF
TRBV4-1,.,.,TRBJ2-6,TGCGCCAGCAGCCAAGCATGGGATGATGGGGCCAACGTCCTGACTTTC,CASSQAWDDGANVLTF
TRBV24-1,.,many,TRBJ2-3,TGTGCCACCAGTGTAGGGCGTGGCACAGATACGCAGTATTTT,CATSVGRGTDTQYF
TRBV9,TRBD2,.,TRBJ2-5,TGTGCCAGCAGTCCGGGACTAGCGGGGGACCAAGAGACCCAGTACTTC,CASSPGLAGDQETQYF
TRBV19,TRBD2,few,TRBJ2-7,TGTGCCAGTAGTGTCATACTAGCGGGTGATTACTTCTCCTACGAGCAGTACTTC,CASSVILAGDYFSYEQYF